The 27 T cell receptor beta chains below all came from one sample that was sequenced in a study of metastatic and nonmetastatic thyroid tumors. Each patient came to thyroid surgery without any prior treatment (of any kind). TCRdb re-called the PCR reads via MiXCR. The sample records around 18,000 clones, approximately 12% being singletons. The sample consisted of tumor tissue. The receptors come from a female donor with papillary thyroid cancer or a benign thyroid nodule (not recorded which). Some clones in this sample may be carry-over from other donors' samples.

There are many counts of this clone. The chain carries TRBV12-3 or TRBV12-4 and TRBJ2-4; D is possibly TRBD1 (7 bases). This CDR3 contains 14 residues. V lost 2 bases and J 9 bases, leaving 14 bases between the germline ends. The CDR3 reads CASSLRQGGVIQYF. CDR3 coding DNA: TGTGCCAGCAGTTTAAGACAGGGAGGTGTCATTCAGTACTTC.

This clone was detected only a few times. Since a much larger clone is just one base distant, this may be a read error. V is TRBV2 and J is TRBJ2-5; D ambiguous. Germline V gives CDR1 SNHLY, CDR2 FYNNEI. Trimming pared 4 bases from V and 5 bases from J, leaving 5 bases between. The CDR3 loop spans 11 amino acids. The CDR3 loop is CASSGEETQYF. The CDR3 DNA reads TGTGCCAGCAGTGGAGAGGAGACCCAGTACTTC.

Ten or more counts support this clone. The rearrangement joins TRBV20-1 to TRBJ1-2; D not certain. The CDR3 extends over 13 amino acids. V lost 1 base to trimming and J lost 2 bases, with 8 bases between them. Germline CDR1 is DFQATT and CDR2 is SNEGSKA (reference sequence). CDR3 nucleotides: TGCAGTGCTAGAGGTTTGGAGAACTATGGCTACACCTTC. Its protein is CSARGLENYGYTF.

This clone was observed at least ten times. CDR3 sequence (DNA): TGTGCTCAAATCCGCAGCGGGAGGCCCCACGAGCAGTACTTC. Residues: CAQIRSGRPHEQYF. The chain has TRBV30 and TRBJ2-7; 9 nucleotides align to TRBD2. Germline CDR1 reads GTSNPN; CDR2 reads SVGIG (reference sequence). The CDR3 totals 14 residues.

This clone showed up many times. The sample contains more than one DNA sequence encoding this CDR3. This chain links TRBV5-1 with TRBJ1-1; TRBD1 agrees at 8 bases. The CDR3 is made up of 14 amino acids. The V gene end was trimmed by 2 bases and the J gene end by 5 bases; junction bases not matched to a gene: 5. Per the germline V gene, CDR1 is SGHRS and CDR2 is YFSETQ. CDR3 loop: CASSFLDRETEAFF. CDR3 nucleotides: TGCGCCAGCAGCTTCCTGGACAGGGAGACTGAAGCTTTCTTT. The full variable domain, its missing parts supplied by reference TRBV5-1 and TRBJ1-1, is KAGVTQTPRYLIKTRGQQVTLSCSPISGHRSVSWYQQTPGQGLQFLFEYFSETQRNKGNFPGRFSGRQFSNSRSEMNVSTLELGDSALYLCASSFLDRETEAFFGQGTRLTVV.

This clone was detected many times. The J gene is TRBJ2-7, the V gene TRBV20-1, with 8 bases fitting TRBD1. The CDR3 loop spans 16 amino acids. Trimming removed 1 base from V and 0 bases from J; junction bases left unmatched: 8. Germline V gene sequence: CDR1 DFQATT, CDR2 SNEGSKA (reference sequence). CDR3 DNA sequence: TGCAGTGCTAGAGGCGGACAGGGTCTTAGCTCCTACGAGCAGTACTTC. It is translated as CSARGGQGLSSYEQYF.

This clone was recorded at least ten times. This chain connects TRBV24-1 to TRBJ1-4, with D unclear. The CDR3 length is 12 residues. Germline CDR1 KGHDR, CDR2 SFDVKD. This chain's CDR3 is CAKGWPEKKLFF. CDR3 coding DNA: TGTGCGAAGGGATGGCCGGAGAAAAAACTGTTTTTT.

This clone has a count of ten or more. The CDR3 DNA follows: TGTGCCAGCAGCGCAGCACCAGGGGGGGCCTCCGGGGAGCTGTTTTTT. Its protein is CASSAAPGGASGELFF. The V call is TRBV9, the J call TRBJ2-2; the D call may be TRBD1 or TRBD2 (7 bases each). Trimming removed 3 bases from V and 6 bases from J, with 18 bases in between. The CDR3 length is 16 residues. Germline V gene data show CDR1 as SGDLS and CDR2 as YYNGEE.

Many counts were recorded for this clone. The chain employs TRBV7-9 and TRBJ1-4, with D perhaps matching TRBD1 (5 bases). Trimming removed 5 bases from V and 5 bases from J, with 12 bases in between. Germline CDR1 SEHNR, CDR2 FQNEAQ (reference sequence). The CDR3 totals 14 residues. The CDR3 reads CASSRAGQNEKLFF. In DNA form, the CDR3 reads TGTGCCAGCAGCAGGGCAGGGCAGAATGAAAAACTGTTTTTT. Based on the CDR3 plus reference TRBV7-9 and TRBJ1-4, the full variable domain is DTGVSQNPRHKITKRGQNVTFRCDPISEHNRLYWYRQTLGQGPEFLTYFQNEAQLEKSRLLSDRFSAERPKGSFSTLEIQRTEQGDSAMYLCASSRAGQNEKLFFGSGTQLSVL.

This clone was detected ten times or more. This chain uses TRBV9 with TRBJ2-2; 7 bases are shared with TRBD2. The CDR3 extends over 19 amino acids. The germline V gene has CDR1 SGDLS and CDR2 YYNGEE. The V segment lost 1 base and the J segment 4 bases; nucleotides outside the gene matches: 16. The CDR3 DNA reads TGTGCCAGCAGCGTAACCCTTGGGGGAGGGTTCGCGAGCACCGGGGAGCTGTTTTTT. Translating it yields CASSVTLGGGFASTGELFF.

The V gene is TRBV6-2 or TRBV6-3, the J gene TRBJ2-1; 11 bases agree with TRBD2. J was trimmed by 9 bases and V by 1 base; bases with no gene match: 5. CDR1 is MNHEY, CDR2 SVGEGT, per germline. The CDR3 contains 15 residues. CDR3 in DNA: TGTGCCAGCAGTTACTATAGCGGGGGGGCCGGTGAGCAGTTCTTC. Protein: CASSYYSGGAGEQFF.

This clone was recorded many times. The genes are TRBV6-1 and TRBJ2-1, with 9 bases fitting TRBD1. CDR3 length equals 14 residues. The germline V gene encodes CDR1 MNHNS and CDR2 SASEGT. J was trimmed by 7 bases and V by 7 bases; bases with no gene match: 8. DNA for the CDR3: TGTGCCAGCACCGGACAGGGGTCGTCAAATGAGCAGTTCTTC. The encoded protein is CASTGQGSSNEQFF.

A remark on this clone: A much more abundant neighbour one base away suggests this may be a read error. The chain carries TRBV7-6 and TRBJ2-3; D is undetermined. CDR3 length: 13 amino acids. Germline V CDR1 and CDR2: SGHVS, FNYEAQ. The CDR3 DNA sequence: TGTGCCAGCATCTTAGCCTTCACAGATACGCAGTATTTT. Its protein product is CASILAFTDTQYF.

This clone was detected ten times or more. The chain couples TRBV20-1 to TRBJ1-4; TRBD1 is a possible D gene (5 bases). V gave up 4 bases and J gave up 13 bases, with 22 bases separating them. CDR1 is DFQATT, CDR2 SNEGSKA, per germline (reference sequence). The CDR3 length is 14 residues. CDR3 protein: CSANKDSIARGLFF. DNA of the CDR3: TGCAGTGCTAACAAAGACAGTATCGCTAGGGGACTGTTTTTT.

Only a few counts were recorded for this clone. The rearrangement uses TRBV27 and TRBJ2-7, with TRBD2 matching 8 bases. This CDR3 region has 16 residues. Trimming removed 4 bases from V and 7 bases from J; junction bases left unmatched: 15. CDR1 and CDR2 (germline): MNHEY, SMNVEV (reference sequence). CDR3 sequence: CASSSYRLASGGEQYF. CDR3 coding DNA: TGTGCCAGCAGTTCATACCGACTAGCGTCGGGAGGGGAGCAGTACTTC.

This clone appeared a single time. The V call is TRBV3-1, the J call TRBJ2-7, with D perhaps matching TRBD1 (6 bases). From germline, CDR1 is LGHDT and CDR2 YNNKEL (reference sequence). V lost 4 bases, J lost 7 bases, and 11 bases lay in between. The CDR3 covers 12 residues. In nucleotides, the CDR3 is TGTGCCAGCAGCCCACAGGGTGGTGAGCAGTACTTC. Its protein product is CASSPQGGEQYF.

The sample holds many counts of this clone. The CDR3 bases are TGTGCCAGCAGTTTAGGGATCGGGGAGCAGTACTTC. Translating it yields CASSLGIGEQYF. This chain links TRBV28 with TRBJ2-7; D not resolved. Germline CDR1 is MDHEN and CDR2 is SYDVKM. The CDR3 is 12 residues long. V lost 2 bases and J 7 bases, leaving 9 bases between the germline ends.

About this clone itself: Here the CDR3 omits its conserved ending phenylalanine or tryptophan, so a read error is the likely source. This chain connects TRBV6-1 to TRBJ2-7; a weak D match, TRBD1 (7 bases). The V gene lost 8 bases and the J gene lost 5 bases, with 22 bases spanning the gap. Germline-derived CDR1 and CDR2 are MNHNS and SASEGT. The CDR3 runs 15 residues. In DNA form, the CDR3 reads TGTGCCAGCGGGCTAACCACAGGGGAGGATCACGAGCAGTACTCC. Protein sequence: CASGLTTGEDHEQYS.

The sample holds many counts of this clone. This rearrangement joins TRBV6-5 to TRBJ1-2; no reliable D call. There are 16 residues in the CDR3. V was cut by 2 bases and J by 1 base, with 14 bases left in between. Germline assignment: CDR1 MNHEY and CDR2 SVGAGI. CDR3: CASSYGSTSFNYGYTF. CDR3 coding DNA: TGTGCCAGCAGTTACGGCTCTACAAGTTTTAACTATGGCTACACCTTC.

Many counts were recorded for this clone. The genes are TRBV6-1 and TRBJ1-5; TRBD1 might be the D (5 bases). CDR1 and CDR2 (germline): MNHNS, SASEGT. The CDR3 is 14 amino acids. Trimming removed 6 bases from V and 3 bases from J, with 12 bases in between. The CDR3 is CASREGRDNQPQHF. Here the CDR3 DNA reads TGTGCCAGCAGAGAGGGGCGTGACAATCAGCCCCAGCATTTT.

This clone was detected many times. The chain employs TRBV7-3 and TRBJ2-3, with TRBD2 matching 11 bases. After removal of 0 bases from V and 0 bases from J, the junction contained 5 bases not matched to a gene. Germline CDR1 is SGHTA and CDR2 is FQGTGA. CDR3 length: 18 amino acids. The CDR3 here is CASSLTGLAVTSTDTQYF. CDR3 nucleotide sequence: TGTGCCAGCAGCTTAACGGGACTAGCGGTAACCAGCACAGATACGCAGTATTTT.

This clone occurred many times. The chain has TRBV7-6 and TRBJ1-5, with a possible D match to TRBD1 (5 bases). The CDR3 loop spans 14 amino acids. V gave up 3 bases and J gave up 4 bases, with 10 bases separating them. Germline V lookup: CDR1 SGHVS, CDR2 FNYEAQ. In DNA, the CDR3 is TGTGCCAGCAGCTTGGGGGGGTGGAATCAGCCCCAGCATTTT. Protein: CASSLGGWNQPQHF.

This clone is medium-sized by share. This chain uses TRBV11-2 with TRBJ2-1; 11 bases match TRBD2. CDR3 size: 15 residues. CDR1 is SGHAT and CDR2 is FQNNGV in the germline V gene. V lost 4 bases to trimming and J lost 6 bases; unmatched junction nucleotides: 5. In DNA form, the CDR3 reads TGTGCCAGCAGCTCCTCTAGCGGGAGGTTCAATGAGCAGTTCTTC. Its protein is CASSSSSGRFNEQFF.

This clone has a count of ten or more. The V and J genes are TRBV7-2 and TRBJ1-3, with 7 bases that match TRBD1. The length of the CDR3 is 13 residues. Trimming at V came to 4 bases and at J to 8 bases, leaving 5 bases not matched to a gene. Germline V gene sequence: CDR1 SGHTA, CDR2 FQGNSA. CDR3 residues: CASSSDREDTIYF. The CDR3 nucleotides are TGTGCCAGCAGCTCAGACAGGGAGGACACCATATATTTT.

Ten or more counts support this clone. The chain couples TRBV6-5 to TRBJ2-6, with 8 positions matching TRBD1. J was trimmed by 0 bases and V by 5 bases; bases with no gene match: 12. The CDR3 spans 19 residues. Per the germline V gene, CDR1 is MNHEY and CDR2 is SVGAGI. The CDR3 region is CASSPWTGHTYSGANVLTF. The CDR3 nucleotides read TGTGCCAGCAGTCCCTGGACAGGGCACACATACTCTGGGGCCAACGTCCTGACTTTC.

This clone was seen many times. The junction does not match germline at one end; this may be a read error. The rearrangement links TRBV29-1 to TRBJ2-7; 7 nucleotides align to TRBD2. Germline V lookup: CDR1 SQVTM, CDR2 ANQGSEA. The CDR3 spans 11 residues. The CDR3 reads CSVEEGRDYNF. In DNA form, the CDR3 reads TGCAGCGTTGAAGAGGGCCGGGACTATAACTTC.

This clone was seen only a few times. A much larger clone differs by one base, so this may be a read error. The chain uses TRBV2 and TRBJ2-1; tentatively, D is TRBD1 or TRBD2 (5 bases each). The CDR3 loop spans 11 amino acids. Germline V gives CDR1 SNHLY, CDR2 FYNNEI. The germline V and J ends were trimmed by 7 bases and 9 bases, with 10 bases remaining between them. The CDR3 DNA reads TGTGCCAGCATCGGGGACGGTGAGCAGTTCTTC. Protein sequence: CASIGDGEQFF. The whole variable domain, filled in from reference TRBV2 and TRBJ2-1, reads EPEVTQTPSHQVTQMGQEVILRCVPISNHLYFYWYRQILGQKVEFLVSFYNNEISEKSEIFDDQFSVERPDGSNFTLKIRSTKLEDSAMYFCASIGDGEQFFGPGTRLTVL.